The 31 T cell receptor beta chains reported below all come from one sample, sequenced in a study of CD8 T cells in Susac syndrome. After extraction with the RNeasy kit, roughly 0.45 to 1 ug of the RNA was reverse transcribed using random hexamers. TCRdb independently ran MiXCR on the immunoSEQ multiplex PCR reads; one entry per CDR3 protein. The table includes approximately 190,000 distinct CDR3 sequences, around 93% detected once. The sequenced sample consisted of CD8+ T cells from PBMCs. Receptors originate from a human donor with Susac syndrome.

CDR3 residues: CASSQDGGDTQYF. The CDR3 bases are TGTGCCAGCAGCCAAGACGGGGGAGATACGCAGTATTTT. This rearrangement joins TRBV14 to TRBJ2-3, with a possible D match to TRBD2 (6 bases). The CDR3 totals 13 residues. Germline-derived CDR1 and CDR2 are SGHDN and FVKESK. V was pared by 0 bases and J by 5 bases, with 6 bases between.

CDR3 sequence reads: CASSPRSSNQPQHF. Written as DNA, the CDR3 is TGTGCCAGCAGCCCGAGAAGTAGCAATCAGCCCCAGCATTTT. The V and J genes are TRBV13 and TRBJ1-5; D is unresolved. This CDR3 has 14 residues. CDR1 is PRHDT and CDR2 is FYEKMQ in the germline V gene (reference sequence). V lost 5 bases and J lost 0, with 8 bases in between.

This clonotype was counted a single time. V gene TRBV19 combines with J gene TRBJ2-5; D call uncertain. The V gene's germline CDR1 is LNHDA and CDR2 SQIVND (reference sequence). CDR3 size: 13 residues. Trimming left V 5 bases short and J 0 bases short, with 7 bases between. The chain's CDR3 is CASSPTYQETQYF. DNA of the CDR3: TGTGCCAGTAGTCCGACGTACCAAGAGACCCAGTACTTC.

The chain uses TRBV18 and TRBJ2-5; D could derive from TRBD1 or TRBD2 (5 bases each). Germline V gene sequence: CDR1 KGHSH, CDR2 LQKENI. V lost 1 base and J lost 5, with 17 bases in between. The CDR3 length is 16 residues. The CDR3 is CASSPRDRHGAETQYF. CDR3 in DNA: TGTGCCAGCTCACCACGGGACCGCCACGGGGCGGAGACCCAGTACTTC.

The rearrangement uses TRBV4-1 and TRBJ1-2; 10 bases are shared with TRBD1. V shed 0 bases and J 7 bases; nucleotides not matched to a gene: 11. The CDR3 runs to 17 residues. The germline gives CDR1 MGHRA, CDR2 YSYEKL. The CDR3 loop is CASSQDIRQGQGSGYTF. The CDR3 DNA follows: TGCGCCAGCAGCCAAGATATTCGACAGGGACAGGGGAGTGGCTACACCTTC.

The rearrangement joins TRBV4-1 to TRBJ1-1; 9 nucleotides line up with TRBD1. Germline V gene data show CDR1 as MGHRA and CDR2 as YSYEKL. After removal of 0 bases from V and 0 bases from J, the junction contained 5 bases not matched to a gene. The CDR3 is 17 amino acids. Here the CDR3 DNA reads TGCGCCAGCAGCCAAGAGGGACAGGGAGGGATGAACACTGAAGCTTTCTTT. This encodes CASSQEGQGGMNTEAFF.

This chain connects TRBV3-1 to TRBJ2-1; tentatively, D is TRBD2 (5 bases). Germline V lookup: CDR1 LGHDT, CDR2 YNNKEL (reference sequence). V was trimmed by 1 base and J by 0 bases, leaving 16 bases between them. The CDR3 is 18 residues long. CDR3: CASSQVSSGYSSYNEQFF. The CDR3, as DNA: TGTGCCAGCAGCCAAGTAAGCAGCGGATACAGCTCCTACAATGAGCAGTTCTTC.

The rearrangement links TRBV30 to TRBJ2-7; D not certain. CDR3 length equals 13 residues. The V gene lost 2 bases and the J gene lost 0 bases, with 8 bases spanning the gap. The germline gives CDR1 GTSNPN, CDR2 SVGIG (reference sequence). The CDR3 nucleotides read TGTGCCTGGAGTTGGGCAAGCTCCTACGAGCAGTACTTC. The encoded protein is CAWSWASSYEQYF. The full variable domain, with the rest looked up from reference TRBV30 and TRBJ2-7, is SQTIHQWPATLVQPVGSPLSLECTVEGTSNPNLYWYRQAAGRGLQLLFYSVGIGQISSEVPQNLSASRPQDRQFILSSKKLLLSDSGFYLCAWSWASSYEQYFGPGTRLTVT.

This chain links TRBV20-1 with TRBJ2-7; D remains unclear. Trimming shortened V by 2 bases and J by 10 bases, and 15 bases separated the two germline ends. In germline, CDR1 is DFQATT, CDR2 SNEGSKA (reference sequence). This CDR3 comprises 12 residues. The CDR3 nucleotides read TGCAGTGCTAGACAATCCGGGCCCTATCAGTACTTC. Its translation: CSARQSGPYQYF.

The J gene is TRBJ2-4, the V gene TRBV3-1, with D hard to call. CDR3 length equals 12 residues. V lost 3 bases and J lost 13, with 13 bases in between. Looked up from germline, CDR1 is LGHDT and CDR2 is YNNKEL (reference sequence). In DNA form, the CDR3 reads TGTGCCAGCAGCCATGGGCCCGATAGACAGTACTTC. This translates into CASSHGPDRQYF.

The V and J genes are TRBV29-1 and TRBJ2-3; 7 bases agree with TRBD1. Trimming took 2 bases from V and 2 from J; bases not matched to a gene: 16. This CDR3 region has 18 residues. Germline CDR1 is SQVTM and CDR2 is ANQGSEA. CDR3: CSVESSPPTGALTDTQYF. CDR3 bases: TGCAGCGTTGAATCCTCCCCTCCAACAGGGGCCCTCACAGATACGCAGTATTTT.

J is TRBJ2-1 and V is TRBV6-5; the D gene is possibly TRBD2 (7 bases). The germline V and J ends were trimmed by 2 bases and 5 bases, with 13 bases remaining between them. CDR3 length equals 15 residues. Per the germline V gene, CDR1 is MNHEY and CDR2 is SVGAGI. CDR3 in amino acids: CASSYAGAADNEQFF. Here the CDR3 DNA reads TGTGCCAGCAGTTACGCGGGGGCCGCTGACAATGAGCAGTTCTTC.

The CDR3 reads CASSPGRPQPQHF. As DNA, the CDR3 is TGTGCCAGCAGTCCCGGTCGGCCTCAGCCCCAGCATTTT. The genes are TRBV28 and TRBJ1-5; no definite D call. Germline V lookup: CDR1 MDHEN, CDR2 SYDVKM. This CDR3 has 13 amino acids. V lost 5 bases, J lost 6 bases, and 11 bases lay in between.

The chain combines TRBV5-1 with TRBJ1-2; weak D call: TRBD1 (6 bases). CDR3 length: 18 residues. The germline gives CDR1 SGHRS, CDR2 YFSETQ. Trimming took 2 bases from V and 3 from J, leaving 23 bases between them. CDR3 DNA sequence: TGCGCCAGCAGCTTACCGGGACACCGGTCCCTCTTGGACTATGGCTACACCTTC. Protein: CASSLPGHRSLLDYGYTF. Looking up the rest from reference TRBV5-1 and TRBJ1-2 gives the full variable domain: KAGVTQTPRYLIKTRGQQVTLSCSPISGHRSVSWYQQTPGQGLQFLFEYFSETQRNKGNFPGRFSGRQFSNSRSEMNVSTLELGDSALYLCASSLPGHRSLLDYGYTFGSGTRLTVV.

This clonotype showed up just once. This rearrangement joins TRBV7-9 to TRBJ2-5; D not resolved. The V end was cut by 0 bases, the J end by 3 bases, with 5 bases between. The CDR3 covers 13 residues. The germline V gene encodes CDR1 SEHNR and CDR2 FQNEAQ (reference sequence). CDR3 in amino acids: CASSLAAEETQYF. For the CDR3, the DNA is TGTGCCAGCAGCTTAGCGGCGGAAGAGACCCAGTACTTC.

This chain joins TRBV20-1 and TRBJ2-5; 10 nucleotides line up with TRBD1. The CDR3 extends over 16 amino acids. The V and J ends lost 3 bases and 1 base, in that order; junction bases with no gene match: 8. CDR1 and CDR2 from the germline V gene are DFQATT and SNEGSKA (reference sequence). The CDR3 sequence is CSASTPGQGIQETQYF. The CDR3 DNA is TGCAGTGCTAGCACACCGGGACAGGGGATCCAAGAGACCCAGTACTTC.

A single count supports this clonotype. The chain is built from TRBV7-8 and TRBJ2-3, with 10 bases matching TRBD2. V gave up 5 bases and J gave up 4 bases; unmatched junction bases: 6. The CDR3 loop spans 15 amino acids. Germline V gene sequence: CDR1 SGHVS, CDR2 FQNEAQ. This chain's CDR3 is CASSIGLAVADTQYF. Here the CDR3 DNA reads TGTGCCAGCAGCATAGGACTAGCGGTAGCAGATACGCAGTATTTT.

The rearrangement links TRBV7-2 to TRBJ2-7, with D maybe TRBD2 (7 bases). Germline CDR1 SGHTA, CDR2 FQGNSA. V was trimmed by 2 bases and J by 1 base, leaving 15 bases between them. The CDR3 contains 16 residues. The CDR3 is CASSLIRGAPSYEQYF. The CDR3 DNA is TGTGCCAGCAGCTTAATACGGGGGGCTCCTTCCTACGAGCAGTACTTC.

This chain links TRBV24-1 with TRBJ2-3; the D is unclear. CDR3 size: 13 residues. Germline loops: CDR1 KGHDR, CDR2 SFDVKD. With 4 bases removed from V and 11 bases from J, the gap between germline ends came to 15 bases. Here the CDR3 DNA reads TGTGCCACCAGTGACCCACGAGGATGGATGCAGTATTTT. Translated, it gives CATSDPRGWMQYF.

The chain couples TRBV20-1 to TRBJ2-1, with 7 nucleotides matching TRBD2. V lost 2 bases, J lost 5 bases, and 6 bases stayed unmatched. In germline, CDR1 is DFQATT, CDR2 SNEGSKA (reference sequence). CDR3 length: 14 amino acids. As DNA, the CDR3 is TGCAGTGCTAGACTAGCGGAACAAAACAATGAGCAGTTCTTC. Residues: CSARLAEQNNEQFF.

CDR3 amino acids: CATRSVRGGYTF. CDR3 nucleotide sequence: TGTGCCACCAGGTCAGTTCGGGGTGGCTACACCTTC. The rearrangement joins TRBV15 to TRBJ1-2; D gene ambiguous. The ends were cut back, 6 bases at V and 7 bases at J, with 12 bases in the middle. There are 12 residues in the CDR3. Germline V gene sequence: CDR1 LNHNV, CDR2 YYDKDF (reference sequence).

This chain joins TRBV10-3 and TRBJ2-1; D not resolved. The CDR3 totals 14 residues. The germline CDR1 and CDR2 sequences are ENHRY and SYGVKD. Trimming cost V 0 bases and J 4 bases, with 7 bases left between them. This CDR3 reads CAISESIRYNEQFF. DNA for the CDR3: TGTGCCATCAGTGAGTCGATAAGGTACAATGAGCAGTTCTTC.

V and J are TRBV19 and TRBJ1-5, with 8 positions matching TRBD1. Per germline, CDR1 LNHDA and CDR2 SQIVND (reference sequence). The CDR3 totals 16 residues. Trimming took 3 bases from V and 0 from J; bases not matched to a gene: 4. The CDR3 nucleotides read TGTGCCAGTAGTATCTGGACAGGGTCTAGCAATCAGCCCCAGCATTTT. It yields the protein CASSIWTGSSNQPQHF. Based on the CDR3 plus reference TRBV19 and TRBJ1-5, the full variable domain is DGGITQSPKYLFRKEGQNVTLSCEQNLNHDAMYWYRQDPGQGLRLIYYSQIVNDFQKGDIAEGYSVSREKKESFPLTVTSAQKNPTAFYLCASSIWTGSSNQPQHFGDGTRLSIL.

The rearrangement uses TRBV4-1 and TRBJ1-1; no firm D call. Germline V CDR1 and CDR2: MGHRA, YSYEKL. The CDR3 has 15 residues. The V end was cut by 2 bases, the J end by 0 bases, with 10 bases between. The CDR3 reads CASSQFGNMNTEAFF. Here the CDR3 DNA reads TGCGCCAGCAGCCAATTTGGGAATATGAACACTGAAGCTTTCTTT.

The chain recombines TRBV6-5 with TRBJ2-1; no reliable D call. Germline CDR1 is MNHEY and CDR2 is SVGAGI. The ends were cut back, 0 bases at V and 0 bases at J, with 6 bases in the middle. The CDR3 sequence is 15 residues long. This chain's CDR3 is CASSYSTSSYNEQFF. The CDR3 DNA follows: TGTGCCAGCAGTTACTCTACCAGCTCCTACAATGAGCAGTTCTTC.

The CDR3 nucleotides are TGTGCCATCAGTGAGTCGGCTGTGGATTCCAGCTCTGGGGCCAACGTCCTGACTTTC. Translation: CAISESAVDSSSGANVLTF. The rearrangement joins TRBV10-3 to TRBJ2-6; D remains unclear. This CDR3 has 19 amino acids. Deletions cut 0 bases from V and 0 bases from J, with 15 bases between. The germline V gene has CDR1 ENHRY and CDR2 SYGVKD.

This chain connects TRBV5-4 to TRBJ2-3, with 8 bases matching TRBD1. The CDR3 sequence is 15 residues long. Germline CDR1 SGHNT, CDR2 YYREEE (reference sequence). The trim removed 4 bases at V and 5 bases at J, leaving 9 bases unmatched. CDR3 in DNA: TGTGCCAGCAGCCTACTCGACAGGGGCGGAGATACGCAGTATTTT. Amino acids: CASSLLDRGGDTQYF.

J is TRBJ2-5 and V is TRBV6-1; TRBD2 might be the D (5 bases). V was clipped by 4 bases and J by 11 bases, with 11 bases between them. CDR3 length: 11 residues. The germline gives CDR1 MNHNS, CDR2 SASEGT. CDR3 coding DNA: TGTGCCAGCAGTGTCGGGGATGAACAGTACTTC. Translated, it gives CASSVGDEQYF.

The rearrangement uses TRBV7-8 and TRBJ2-5, with D perhaps being TRBD1 or TRBD2 (6 bases each). CDR3 length: 15 residues. The V gene's germline CDR1 is SGHVS and CDR2 FQNEAQ. The V gene lost 2 bases and the J gene lost 5 bases, with 15 bases spanning the gap. The CDR3, as DNA: TGTGCCAGCAGCTTAATCCTAGCGAGGGGGGAGACCCAGTACTTC. This gives the protein CASSLILARGETQYF.

CDR3 nucleotides: TGTGCCAGCAGTTACTCGGAGGGGGCTTATGGCTACACCTTC. It encodes CASSYSEGAYGYTF. The chain employs TRBV6-5 and TRBJ1-2; 7 bases line up with TRBD1. J lost 5 bases, V lost 0 bases, and 3 bases had no gene match. CDR1 MNHEY and CDR2 SVGAGI come from the germline V gene. The CDR3 consists of 14 residues.

The chain carries TRBV9 and TRBJ2-6; possible D gene TRBD1, 6 bases. V was cut by 4 bases and J by 2 bases, with 10 bases left in between. CDR1 and CDR2 (germline): SGDLS, YYNGEE. The CDR3 has 15 residues. DNA for the CDR3: TGTGCCAGCAGCTCCTCAGGGGCTGGGGCCAACGTCCTGACTTTC. Protein sequence: CASSSSGAGANVLTF.